One sample yielded the 27 T cell receptor beta chains listed below, sequenced in a study of blood T cell repertoires in COVID-19 (dated by TCRdb to the early 2020s). Libraries were built with the immunoSEQ multiplex PCR assay. The immuneACCESS repertoire file appears here via TCRdb, limited to in-frame rearrangements. These files lack a portion of the clones; in checked studies, under half of the deficit traces to unresolved V genes, and the cause of the others is not known. The sample records about 150,000 clones, roughly 90% of which are singletons. Approximately 2.5% of the sample rests with the top ten. Sequenced: peripheral blood. The receptor set was obtained from a human donor in a cohort sampled during active COVID-19.

This sequence joins TRBV2 and TRBJ2-5; a possible D gene is TRBD1 (6 bases). This CDR3 contains 13 residues. In germline, CDR1 is SNHLY, CDR2 FYNNEI. Deletions cut 7 bases from V and 4 bases from J, with 13 bases between. CDR3 region: CASNRQGSETQYF. The CDR3 DNA is TGTGCCAGCAACCGTCAGGGGTCAGAGACCCAGTACTTC.

The gene calls are TRBV28 and TRBJ1-6; TRBD1 matches at 9 bases. Germline V gives CDR1 MDHEN, CDR2 SYDVKM. J gave up 0 bases and V 1 base, and 7 bases lay outside the gene matches. The CDR3 length is 19 residues. The CDR3 spells CASSLSIGQGSSYNSPLHF. DNA for the CDR3: TGTGCCAGCAGTTTATCTATCGGACAGGGGAGCTCCTATAATTCACCCCTCCACTTT.

This rearrangement joins TRBV10-1 to TRBJ1-2, with 7 bases aligning to TRBD1. The CDR3 has 13 residues. V shed 3 bases and J 8 bases; nucleotides not matched to a gene: 6. Germline CDR1 WNHNN, CDR2 SYGVQD (reference sequence). The CDR3 DNA reads TGCGCCAGCAGTGACGACAGGGTATCCGGCTACACCTTC. As protein: CASSDDRVSGYTF.

The chain combines TRBV6-5 with TRBJ2-2; TRBD2 might be the D (5 bases). Trimming took off 2 bases at V and 6 bases at J, with 13 bases between the two ends. The CDR3 has 15 amino acids. Germline V CDR1 and CDR2: MNHEY, SVGAGI. The CDR3 here is CASSYGLALAGELFF. CDR3 DNA sequence: TGTGCCAGCAGTTACGGTCTAGCCCTGGCCGGGGAGCTGTTTTTT.

V gene TRBV4-3 combines with J gene TRBJ2-3; D ambiguous. Trimming pared 1 base from V and 7 bases from J, leaving 21 bases between. This CDR3 has 17 residues. Germline loops: CDR1 LGHNA, CDR2 YSLEER. In DNA, the CDR3 is TGCGCCAGCAGCCAAGCTGGGCTGGTGGGCTATAGGAATACGCAGTATTTT. Translation: CASSQAGLVGYRNTQYF.

This chain joins TRBV10-3 and TRBJ2-7; 12 nucleotides align to TRBD1. Germline values: CDR1 ENHRY, CDR2 SYGVKD. Trimming took 5 bases from V and 3 from J; bases not matched to a gene: 11. This CDR3 region has 17 residues. DNA for the CDR3: TGTGCCATCAGTAAAACCGGGACAGGGGGCGGTTTCTACGAGCAGTACTTC. Translation: CAISKTGTGGGFYEQYF.

The CDR3 is CASADEGSPPYEQYF. CDR3 coding DNA: TGTGCCAGCGCGGATGAGGGCAGCCCGCCCTACGAGCAGTACTTC. V usage is TRBV19 and J usage is TRBJ2-7, with D maybe TRBD2 (5 bases). The CDR3 totals 15 residues. Germline values: CDR1 LNHDA, CDR2 SQIVND (reference sequence). V was pared by 9 bases and J by 2 bases, with 20 bases between.

There are a few counts of this clone. The chain employs TRBV28 and TRBJ1-2; D call uncertain. The germline V gene encodes CDR1 MDHEN and CDR2 SYDVKM. This CDR3 contains 13 residues. V dropped 4 bases and J dropped 0 bases, with 6 bases sitting between them. The CDR3 protein is CASSWGANYGYTF. The DNA for the CDR3 is TGTGCCAGCAGTTGGGGAGCTAACTATGGCTACACCTTC.

The chain couples TRBV27 to TRBJ2-1; unclear D gene. This CDR3 has 14 amino acids. Looked up from germline, CDR1 is MNHEY and CDR2 is SMNVEV (reference sequence). The germline V and J ends were trimmed by 0 bases and 8 bases, with 11 bases remaining between them. The CDR3, as DNA: TGTGCCAGCAGTTTATCGGCTAGTAATGATGAGCAGTTCTTC. Translated: CASSLSASNDEQFF.

The V call is TRBV2, the J call TRBJ2-1, with TRBD1 as a possible D gene (6 bases). V lost 4 bases and J 0 bases, leaving 16 bases between the germline ends. Germline V gene sequence: CDR1 SNHLY, CDR2 FYNNEI. The CDR3 is 17 amino acids. The CDR3 reads CASSGETGLSSYNEQFF. Here the CDR3 DNA reads TGTGCCAGCAGTGGAGAGACAGGCCTAAGCTCCTACAATGAGCAGTTCTTC.

The rearrangement uses TRBV11-3 and TRBJ2-1; tentative D call: TRBD2 (5 bases). Trimming pared 4 bases from V and 6 bases from J, leaving 10 bases between. Germline assignment: CDR1 SGHNT and CDR2 YENEEA. The CDR3 spans 13 residues. The CDR3 here is CASSSRAGNEQFF. The CDR3 bases are TGTGCCAGCAGCTCCCGGGCGGGCAATGAGCAGTTCTTC.

V gene TRBV19 combines with J gene TRBJ2-3; 8 nucleotides align to TRBD2. Germline V lookup: CDR1 LNHDA, CDR2 SQIVND (reference sequence). This CDR3 has 14 amino acids. Losses at the gene ends were 3 bases for V and 6 bases for J; bases not matched to a gene: 5. The CDR3: CASSMVAGYDTQYF. The CDR3 nucleotides read TGTGCCAGTAGTATGGTAGCGGGGTACGATACGCAGTATTTT. The full variable domain, rest sourced from reference TRBV19 and TRBJ2-3, is DGGITQSPKYLFRKEGQNVTLSCEQNLNHDAMYWYRQDPGQGLRLIYYSQIVNDFQKGDIAEGYSVSREKKESFPLTVTSAQKNPTAFYLCASSMVAGYDTQYFGPGTRLTVL.

This clone was seen only once. The chain is built from TRBV11-2 and TRBJ1-1, with D uncertain. The ends were cut back, 5 bases at V and 2 bases at J, with 12 bases in the middle. Germline CDR1 SGHAT, CDR2 FQNNGV. The CDR3 length is 14 residues. The CDR3 region is CASSRSGSNTEAFF. The CDR3 bases are TGTGCCAGCAGCAGAAGTGGCAGTAACACTGAAGCTTTCTTT.

The chain links TRBV28 to TRBJ2-7; a weak D match, TRBD1 (6 bases). Germline CDR1 and CDR2: MDHEN and SYDVKM. This CDR3 is 13 amino acids long. Trimming removed 5 bases from V and 7 bases from J, with 15 bases in between. This CDR3 reads CASSPHRVEEQYF. CDR3 sequence (DNA): TGTGCCAGCAGTCCCCACAGGGTCGAGGAGCAGTACTTC.

The chain couples TRBV6-5 to TRBJ2-7; TRBD1 agrees at 8 bases. This CDR3 spans 16 amino acids. The V gene's germline CDR1 is MNHEY and CDR2 SVGAGI. Trimming removed 4 bases from V and 1 base from J; junction bases left unmatched: 9. This CDR3 is CASSFAAGGESYEQYF. CDR3 sequence (DNA): TGTGCCAGCAGTTTCGCGGCAGGGGGCGAATCCTACGAGCAGTACTTC.

The chain recombines TRBV2 with TRBJ2-5; D is unclear. This CDR3 comprises 11 residues. Trimming removed 6 bases at V and 5 bases at J, with 7 bases between. Germline loops: CDR1 SNHLY, CDR2 FYNNEI. The CDR3 DNA reads as TGTGCCAGCAGGCTAGTGGAGACCCAGTACTTC. It yields the protein CASRLVETQYF.

The table lists this clone with a count of one. The CDR3 nucleotides read TGTGCCAGCAGTAGGACAGGGGTCACTGAAGCTTTCTTT. The encoded protein is CASSRTGVTEAFF. The chain combines TRBV6-5 with TRBJ1-1, with TRBD1 matching over 9 bases. Per the germline V gene, CDR1 is MNHEY and CDR2 is SVGAGI. V gave up 5 bases and J gave up 4 bases; unmatched junction bases: 2. The CDR3 is made up of 13 amino acids.

The rearrangement uses TRBV27 and TRBJ2-1; 8 bases are a match to TRBD1. Germline CDR1 and CDR2: MNHEY and SMNVEV (reference sequence). J lost 8 bases, V lost 4 bases, and 10 bases had no gene match. The CDR3 has 15 amino acids. CDR3: CASSSIPGQGHEQFF. Written as DNA, the CDR3 is TGTGCCAGCAGTTCAATTCCCGGACAGGGCCATGAGCAGTTCTTC.

This clone was observed a handful of times. CDR3 protein: CASSSLTSGNIPPYNEQFF. The CDR3 DNA reads as TGTGCCAGCAGCAGCCTCACTAGCGGTAATATCCCCCCCTACAATGAGCAGTTCTTC. This chain connects TRBV6-2 or TRBV6-3 to TRBJ2-1, with 8 bases identical to TRBD2. V trimming: 6 bases; J trimming: 2 bases; junction bases outside the gene matches: 18. Germline V lookup: CDR1 MNHEY, CDR2 SVGEGT. The CDR3 runs 19 residues.

The V call is TRBV2, the J call TRBJ1-4; D ambiguous. With 2 bases removed from V and 7 bases from J, the gap between germline ends came to 11 bases. Germline V gene data show CDR1 as SNHLY and CDR2 as FYNNEI. The CDR3 extends over 14 amino acids. CDR3 sequence: CASSERGFSEKLFF. CDR3 bases: TGTGCCAGCAGTGAACGGGGATTTAGTGAAAAACTGTTTTTT.

The chain employs TRBV12-5 and TRBJ2-3; TRBD2 aligns across 11 bases. V gave up 5 bases and J gave up 3 bases; unmatched junction bases: 4. There are 15 residues in the CDR3. Germline CDR1 is LGHNT and CDR2 is FRNRAP. Here the CDR3 reads CASGHGTSGTDTQYF. The CDR3 coding sequence is TGTGCTAGTGGTCACGGGACTAGCGGAACAGATACGCAGTATTTT.

This chain links TRBV7-9 with TRBJ2-7; 7 bases line up with TRBD1. The CDR3 is 15 residues long. In germline, CDR1 is SEHNR, CDR2 FQNEAQ (reference sequence). The V segment lost 4 bases and the J segment 0 bases; nucleotides outside the gene matches: 6. DNA for the CDR3: TGTGCCAGCAGCTCCCGGGACAGCAACTCCTACGAGCAGTACTTC. As protein: CASSSRDSNSYEQYF.

V is TRBV6-1 and J is TRBJ2-7, with D possibly matching TRBD1 (5 bases). In germline, CDR1 is MNHNS, CDR2 SASEGT. The CDR3 is 17 residues long. V shed 0 bases and J shed 0 bases, with 15 bases lying between them. The chain's CDR3 is CASSEAPSLDSSYEQYF. The CDR3 DNA sequence: TGTGCCAGCAGTGAAGCGCCATCGCTAGACAGCTCCTACGAGCAGTACTTC.

The J gene is TRBJ1-2, the V gene TRBV24-1; 9 positions match TRBD1. The CDR3 totals 16 residues. Germline V gives CDR1 KGHDR, CDR2 SFDVKD. V lost 2 bases to trimming and J lost 8 bases; unmatched junction nucleotides: 11. The DNA of the CDR3 is TGTGCCACCAGTGATTCCAAAATCACAGGGGGCTGGGGCTACACCTTC. Amino acid sequence: CATSDSKITGGWGYTF.

This chain uses TRBV19 with TRBJ1-1; 7 bases are a match to TRBD1. The trim removed 10 bases at V and 5 bases at J, leaving 7 bases unmatched. Looked up from germline, CDR1 is LNHDA and CDR2 is SQIVND (reference sequence). The CDR3 consists of 12 residues. The CDR3 sequence: CATRTGRTEAFF. The CDR3 DNA sequence: TGTGCCACCCGGACAGGTAGGACTGAAGCTTTCTTT.

Written as DNA, the CDR3 is TGTGCCAGCAGTTCTCCAGCCGGGACAGGGGGCCAGGCTGAAGCTTTCTTT. Its translation: CASSSPAGTGGQAEAFF. This rearrangement joins TRBV28 to TRBJ1-1, with 12 nucleotides matching TRBD1. V lost 4 bases to trimming and J lost 6 bases; unmatched junction nucleotides: 12. The CDR3 contains 17 residues. Germline assignment: CDR1 MDHEN and CDR2 SYDVKM.

V usage is TRBV9 and J usage is TRBJ2-2, with TRBD2 matching 9 bases. Germline lookup yields CDR1 SGDLS and CDR2 YYNGEE. CDR3 length equals 17 residues. V was pared by 0 bases and J by 4 bases, with 7 bases of the junction left unmatched. The DNA of the CDR3 is TGTGCCAGCAGCGTAGGGGCTAGCGGGGTATTCACCGGGGAGCTGTTTTTT. Translating it yields CASSVGASGVFTGELFF. Full variable domain (outside the CDR3, taken from reference TRBV9 and TRBJ2-2): DSGVTQTPKHLITATGQRVTLRCSPRSGDLSVYWYQQSLDQGLQFLIQYYNGEERAKGNILERFSAQQFPDLHSELNLSSLELGDSALYFCASSVGASGVFTGELFFGEGSRLTVL.